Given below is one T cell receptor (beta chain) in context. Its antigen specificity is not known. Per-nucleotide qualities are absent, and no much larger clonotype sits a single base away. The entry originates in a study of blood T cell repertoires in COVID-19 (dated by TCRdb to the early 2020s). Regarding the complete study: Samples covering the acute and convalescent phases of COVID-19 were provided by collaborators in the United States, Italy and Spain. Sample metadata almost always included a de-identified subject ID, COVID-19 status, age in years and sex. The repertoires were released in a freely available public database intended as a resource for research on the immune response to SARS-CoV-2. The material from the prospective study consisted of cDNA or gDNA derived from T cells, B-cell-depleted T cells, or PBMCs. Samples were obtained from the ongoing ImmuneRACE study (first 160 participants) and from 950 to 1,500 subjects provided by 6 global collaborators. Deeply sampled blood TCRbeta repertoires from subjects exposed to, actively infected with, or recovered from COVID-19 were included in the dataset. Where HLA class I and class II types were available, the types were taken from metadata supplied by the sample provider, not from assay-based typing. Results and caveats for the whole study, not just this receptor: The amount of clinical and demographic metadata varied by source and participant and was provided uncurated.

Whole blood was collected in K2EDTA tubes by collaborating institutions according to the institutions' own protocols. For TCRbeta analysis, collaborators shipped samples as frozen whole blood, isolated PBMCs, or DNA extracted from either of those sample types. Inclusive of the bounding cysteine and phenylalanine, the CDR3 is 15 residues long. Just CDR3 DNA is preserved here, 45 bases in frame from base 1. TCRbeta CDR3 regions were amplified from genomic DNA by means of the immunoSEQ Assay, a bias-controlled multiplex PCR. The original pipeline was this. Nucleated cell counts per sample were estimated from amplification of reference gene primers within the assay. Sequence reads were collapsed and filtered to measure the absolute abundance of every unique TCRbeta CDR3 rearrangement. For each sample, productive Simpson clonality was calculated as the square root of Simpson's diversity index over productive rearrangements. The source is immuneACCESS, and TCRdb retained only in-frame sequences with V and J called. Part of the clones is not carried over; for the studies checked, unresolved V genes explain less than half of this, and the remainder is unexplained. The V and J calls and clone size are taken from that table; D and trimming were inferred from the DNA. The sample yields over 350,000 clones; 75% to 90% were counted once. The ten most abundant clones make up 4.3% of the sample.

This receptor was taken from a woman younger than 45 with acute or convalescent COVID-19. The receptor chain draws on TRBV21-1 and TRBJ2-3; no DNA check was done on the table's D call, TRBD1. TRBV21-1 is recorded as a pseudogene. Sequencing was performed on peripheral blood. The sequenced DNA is TGTGCCAGCAGCAAAGCGGTTTGGGCCCCAGATACGCAGTATTTT. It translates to CASSKAVWAPDTQYF.